This T cell receptor (beta chain) was sequenced during a study of T-cell reconstitution after alpha-beta-depleted transplantation in children. Unique molecular identifiers were used in preparing the TCRbeta library. TCRdb re-analysed the PCR reads in MiXCR, keeping a single row per CDR3 protein. The sample has roughly 23,000 distinct CDR3 sequences, under 13% seen once; the top ten hold roughly a quarter. This clonotype was counted ten times or more. Germline loops: CDR1 MNHEY, CDR2 SMNVEV (reference sequence). Trimming left V 8 bases short and J 2 bases short, with 16 bases between. The CDR3 is 14 amino acids.

Sequencing used PBMCs from the stem cell graft donor, obtained from the stem cell graft. The receptor's source is a human donor who donated a stem cell graft to a child with chronic granulomatous disease. This chain uses TRBV27 with TRBJ2-7; perhaps TRBD2 as D (6 bases). The chain's CDR3 is CASRPRTTPYEQYF. The DNA of the CDR3 is TGTGCCAGCCGCCCCCGGACTACACCCTACGAGCAGTACTTC.